One sample yielded the 26 T cell receptor beta chains listed below, sequenced in a study of kidney transplant recipient with SARS-CoV-2 infection (TCRdb year 2021). Sequencing used an Illumina MiSeq. TCRdb applied fastp at Q25 and MiXCR to the public reads, then kept only in-frame beta chains. CDR3 protein sequences are deduplicated, and each keeps its most common genes and DNA. This sample holds approximately 240,000 distinct CDR3 sequences; about 28% were observed only once. The ten top clones hold almost 7.5% of the sample. The sample's time point, from its label and the paper: pre-pandemic baseline sample and day 111 after first positive SARS-CoV-2 test. The sequencing here drew on a blood sample, taken at baseline and on day 111 from a kidney transplant recipient. These receptors all stem from a male patient in his thirties who had COVID-19 and was a kidney transplant recipient. Following transplantation, T cells from the graft donor may be among those present.

This clonotype was observed at least ten times. One end of the junction does not line up with germline, which may come from a read error. The chain employs TRBV12-3 or TRBV12-4 and TRBJ2-7, with D possibly TRBD1 on 5 matching bases. The CDR3 is 11 amino acids. In DNA, the CDR3 is TGTGCCAGCAGCCAGACAGATATACCCCACTTC. This gives the protein CASSQTDIPHF.

This clonotype was found many times. The genes are TRBV4-3 and TRBJ2-7, with TRBD1 identical over 8 bases. The CDR3 sequence is 14 residues long. V shed 0 bases and J 6 bases; nucleotides not matched to a gene: 4. Germline assignment: CDR1 LGHNA and CDR2 YSLEER. This CDR3 reads CASSQEGQGGEQYF. CDR3 DNA sequence: TGCGCCAGCAGCCAAGAAGGACAGGGTGGCGAGCAGTACTTC.

Ten or more counts support this clonotype. The chain uses TRBV11-3 and TRBJ1-2, with unresolved D. The CDR3 has 17 residues. The germline V gene encodes CDR1 SGHNT and CDR2 YENEEA. Trimming pared 5 bases from V and 4 bases from J, leaving 23 bases between. The CDR3 loop reads CASSRWHDLGKTYGYTF. The CDR3 coding sequence is TGTGCCAGCAGCCGTTGGCACGATCTCGGAAAGACCTATGGCTACACCTTC.

Of note for this clonotype: Since a much larger clone is just one base distant, this may be a read error. V gene TRBV3-1 combines with J gene TRBJ1-6, with 7 bases aligning to TRBD1. The germline V gene has CDR1 LGHDT and CDR2 YNNKEL (reference sequence). After removal of 8 bases from V and 0 bases from J, the junction contained 7 bases not matched to a gene. The length of the CDR3 is 16 residues. DNA of the CDR3: TGTGCCAGCGGACGGGACAGAAGCTCCTATAATTCACCCCTCCACTTT. This sequence encodes CASGRDRSSYNSPLHF.

As concerns this clonotype: A much larger clone differs by one base, so this may be a read error. The gene calls are TRBV10-3 and TRBJ2-7; D is unresolved. Germline-derived CDR1 and CDR2 are ENHRY and SYGVKD. V lost 7 bases, J lost 3 bases, and 7 bases lay in between. The CDR3 runs to 11 residues. The CDR3 bases are TGTGCCATCATGAGGAGCTACGAGCAGTACTTC. It yields the protein CAIMRSYEQYF.

Remarks on this clonotype: A much larger clonotype is one base distant, so this may be a read error. V and J are TRBV10-3 and TRBJ2-2, with no clear D. The CDR3 has 14 residues. Germline V lookup: CDR1 ENHRY, CDR2 SYGVKD. Trimming shortened V by 10 bases and J by 6 bases, and 18 bases separated the two germline ends. CDR3 loop: CATSRRQDAGELFF. The CDR3 coding sequence is TGTGCCACCTCCCGTCGGCAGGACGCCGGGGAGCTGTTTTTT.

In its sample, this clonotype was seen a few times. The V gene is TRBV9, the J gene TRBJ2-3; 9 nucleotides line up with TRBD1. Germline lookup yields CDR1 SGDLS and CDR2 YYNGEE. Germline trimming cut 4 bases from V and 1 base from J; bases unmatched to any gene: 10. The CDR3 spans 17 residues. CDR3 sequence: CASSPSPTGGGTDTQYF. CDR3 coding DNA: TGTGCCAGCAGCCCCTCCCCAACAGGGGGCGGCACAGATACGCAGTATTTT.

Of note for this clonotype: This sequence may be a read error, since a much larger clone differs from it by one base. The chain employs TRBV6-5 and TRBJ1-4; D is unclear. Looked up from germline, CDR1 is MNHEY and CDR2 is SVGAGI. V was cut by 10 bases and J by 6 bases, with 18 bases left in between. This CDR3 spans 14 amino acids. Here the CDR3 DNA reads TGTGCCAACAGCCCTCATCCATCGGATGAAAAACTGTTTTTT. This gives the protein CANSPHPSDEKLFF.

In its sample, this clonotype was seen a few times. The chain recombines TRBV6-8 with TRBJ1-2, with D uncertain. The V end was cut by 5 bases, the J end by 4 bases, with 23 bases between. Germline V gives CDR1 MNHGY, CDR2 SAAAGT. The length of the CDR3 is 17 residues. CDR3 sequence: CASSHAQRSRKTYGYTF. CDR3 in DNA: TGTGCCAGCAGTCATGCTCAACGCTCTAGAAAGACCTATGGCTACACCTTC.

Details on this clonotype: A read error may explain this, as a much larger clone is one base away. The chain combines TRBV21-1 with TRBJ2-3. TRBV21-1 has pseudogene status. There are 17 residues in the CDR3. CDR3 protein: CAGSHSVATVMQDTQYF. For the CDR3, the DNA is TGTGCCGGCAGTCATTCTGTAGCTACAGTCATGCAAGATACGCAGTATTTT.

This clonotype was recorded once. A much bigger clone sits one base away, suggesting this may be a read error. V and J are TRBV2 and TRBJ1-5; 11 bases align to TRBD1. This CDR3 spans 15 amino acids. Germline assignment: CDR1 SNHLY and CDR2 FYNNEI. The CDR3 is CAGSMDRGHNQPQHF. The CDR3 DNA follows: TGTGCCGGCAGTATGGACAGGGGGCATAATCAGCCCCAGCATTTT.

V gene TRBV4-1 combines with J gene TRBJ2-1; D is unresolved. CDR1 is MGHRA, CDR2 YSYEKL, per germline. The CDR3 totals 17 residues. The V end was cut by 1 base, the J end by 0 bases, with 13 bases between. CDR3 sequence: CASSQGRAASSYNEQFF. The CDR3 DNA reads as TGCGCCAGCAGCCAAGGTCGAGCCGCAAGCTCCTACAATGAGCAGTTCTTC.

This clonotype was observed a handful of times. Sequence at one end of the junction differs from germline and may be a read error. The V call is TRBV9, the J call TRBJ2-4, with D possibly being TRBD2 (6 bases). Germline loops: CDR1 SGDLS, CDR2 YYNGEE. This CDR3 is built from 16 residues. In nucleotides, the CDR3 is TGTGCCAGCAGCGTAGCTGTTAGCGGCCGTCTTTACGAGCAGTGCTTC. It is translated as CASSVAVSGRLYEQCF. Together with reference TRBV9 and TRBJ2-4, the CDR3 gives the full variable domain: DSGVTQTPKHLITATGQRVTLRCSPRSGDLSVYWYQQSLDQGLQFLIQYYNGEERAKGNILERFSAQQFPDLHSELNLSSLELGDSALYFCASSVAVSGRLYEQCFGAGTRLSVL.

In this sample, this clonotype turned up many times. V usage is TRBV2 and J usage is TRBJ1-3; D call uncertain. Germline loops: CDR1 SNHLY, CDR2 FYNNEI. The V end was cut by 4 bases, the J end by 3 bases, with 10 bases between. This CDR3 is built from 14 residues. CDR3 residues: CASSVQVYGNTIYF. CDR3 nucleotide sequence: TGTGCCAGCAGTGTGCAGGTATATGGAAACACCATATATTTT.

Remarks on this clonotype: A single base separates this from a much larger clone, so it may be a read error. The V call is TRBV6-6, the J call TRBJ1-1; 10 positions match TRBD1. The CDR3 spans 14 residues. The germline V gene encodes CDR1 MNHNY and CDR2 SVGAGI (reference sequence). CDR3: CASSFGQGGTVAFF. CDR3 sequence (DNA): TGTGCCAGCAGTTTTGGACAGGGGGGCACTGTAGCTTTCTTT.

The rearrangement joins TRBV29-1 to TRBJ1-1; D is perhaps TRBD1 (6 bases). Germline V gene data show CDR1 as SQVTM and CDR2 as ANQGSEA. V was cut by 4 bases and J by 3 bases, with 18 bases left in between. This CDR3 has 15 amino acids. The CDR3 spells CSVVGGGRTDTEAFF. CDR3 sequence (DNA): TGCAGCGTTGTGGGGGGGGGCCGGACGGACACTGAAGCTTTCTTT.

This clonotype was seen ten or more times. This chain connects TRBV6-5 to TRBJ2-3; 7 bases line up with TRBD2. Germline V CDR1 and CDR2: MNHEY, SVGAGI. CDR3 length: 15 residues. With V trimmed by 6 bases and J by 0 bases, 6 bases remained unmatched. The CDR3 region has the DNA TGTGCCAGCAGCATTCGGGGGGTGAGCACAGATACGCAGTATTTT. Residues: CASSIRGVSTDTQYF.

In this sample, this clonotype turned up many times. This sequence joins TRBV11-2 and TRBJ2-7; D uncertain. Germline CDR1 and CDR2: SGHAT and FQNNGV. The germline V and J ends were trimmed by 8 bases and 2 bases, with 7 bases remaining between them. The CDR3 sequence is 11 residues long. CDR3 protein: CASGWAYEQYF. The CDR3 bases are TGTGCCAGCGGCTGGGCCTACGAGCAGTACTTC.

This clonotype was seen ten or more times. The rearrangement uses TRBV11-3 and TRBJ2-7; a weak D match, TRBD2 (6 bases). The CDR3 has 14 amino acids. V lost 5 bases, J lost 0 bases, and 11 bases lay in between. In germline, CDR1 is SGHNT, CDR2 YENEEA. The CDR3 region has the DNA TGTGCCAGCAGCGTAAGCGGGCTCTCCTACGAGCAGTACTTC. The encoded protein is CASSVSGLSYEQYF.

Of note for this clonotype: At one boundary the junction diverges from the germline segment, which might be a read error. Here the CDR3 reads CAGSPGLAGVVSYEQYF. As DNA, the CDR3 is TGTGCCGGCAGTCCGGGACTAGCGGGAGTTGTTTCCTACGAGCAGTACTTC. The V call is TRBV2, the J call TRBJ2-7, with 14 bases fitting TRBD2. Germline CDR1 and CDR2: SNHLY and FYNNEI. The CDR3 consists of 17 residues.

At least ten counts were recorded for this clonotype. The rearrangement uses TRBV8-2 and TRBJ1-2; the D call TRBD1 from the table was never checked on the DNA. TRBV8-2 is noted as a pseudogene. This CDR3 is 16 amino acids long. CDR3 in DNA: TGTGGCAGTCTGCCGGGTGATAGCCGAAAGACCTATGGCTACACCTTC. Protein sequence: CGSLPGDSRKTYGYTF.

This clonotype was seen repeatedly, ten times or more. The gene calls are TRBV5-1 and TRBJ1-4; TRBD1 agrees at 11 bases. This CDR3 is built from 14 residues. J was trimmed by 8 bases and V by 7 bases; bases with no gene match: 7. The germline gives CDR1 SGHRS, CDR2 YFSETQ. The CDR3 DNA follows: TGCGCCAGCGGTCCCGGGACAGGGGGGGAAAAACTGTTTTTT. Residues: CASGPGTGGEKLFF. Looking up the rest from reference TRBV5-1 and TRBJ1-4 gives the full variable domain: KAGVTQTPRYLIKTRGQQVTLSCSPISGHRSVSWYQQTPGQGLQFLFEYFSETQRNKGNFPGRFSGRQFSNSRSEMNVSTLELGDSALYLCASGPGTGGEKLFFGSGTQLSVL.

Of note for this clonotype: A much larger clone sits a single nucleotide away, making a read error possible. The chain links TRBV11-3 to TRBJ2-1; D is perhaps TRBD1 or TRBD2 (5 bases each). The CDR3 runs 13 residues. Germline V gene sequence: CDR1 SGHNT, CDR2 YENEEA. DNA for the CDR3: TGTGTCAGCACCCGGGGCCTCAACAATGAGCAGTTCTTC. Protein sequence: CVSTRGLNNEQFF.

This clonotype was picked up many times. The chain is built from TRBV20-1 and TRBJ2-1; TRBD2 agrees at 8 bases. V lost 6 bases, J lost 0 bases, and 10 bases stayed unmatched. The CDR3 covers 16 residues. Germline V gene lookup returns CDR1 DFQATT and CDR2 SNEGSKA (reference sequence). The DNA for the CDR3 is TGCAGTGCCGCCCCGGGACTAGTCAGCTCCTACAATGAGCAGTTCTTC. Translation gives CSAAPGLVSSYNEQFF.

Many counts were recorded for this clonotype. This chain uses TRBV9 with TRBJ2-2; D gene ambiguous. The CDR3 is 12 amino acids. V was shortened by 1 base and J by 7 bases, with 5 bases between the two germline ends. Germline CDR1 is SGDLS and CDR2 is YYNGEE. CDR3 in amino acids: CASSVFGGELFF. CDR3 DNA sequence: TGTGCCAGCAGCGTATTTGGCGGGGAGCTGTTTTTT.

The chain has TRBV28 and TRBJ2-3; weak D call: TRBD2 (5 bases). Germline V lookup: CDR1 MDHEN, CDR2 SYDVKM. The CDR3 runs to 17 residues. V lost 5 bases and J 2 bases, leaving 20 bases between the germline ends. This chain's CDR3 is CASSPPLLRTPTDTQYF. The CDR3 DNA sequence: TGTGCCAGCAGTCCCCCCCTTTTGCGGACTCCCACAGATACGCAGTATTTT.